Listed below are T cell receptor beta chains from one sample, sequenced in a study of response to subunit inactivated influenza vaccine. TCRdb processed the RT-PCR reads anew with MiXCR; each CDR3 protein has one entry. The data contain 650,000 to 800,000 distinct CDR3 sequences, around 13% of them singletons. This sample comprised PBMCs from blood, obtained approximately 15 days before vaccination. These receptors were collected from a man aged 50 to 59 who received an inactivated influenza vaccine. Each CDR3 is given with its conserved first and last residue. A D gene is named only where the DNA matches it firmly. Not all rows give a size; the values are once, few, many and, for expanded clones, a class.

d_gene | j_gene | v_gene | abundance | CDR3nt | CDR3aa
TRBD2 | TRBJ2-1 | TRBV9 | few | TGTGCCAGCAGCGTCACTGAGAGCGGGGGTTCGGATGAGCAGTTCTTC | CASSVTESGGSDEQFF
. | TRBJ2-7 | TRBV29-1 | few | TGCAGCGTTTCAGACGGCCCCTACGAGCAGTACTTC | CSVSDGPYEQYF
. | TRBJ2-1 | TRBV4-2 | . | TGTGCCAGCAGCCAAGGTAGTTCTCCTGAGCAGTTCTTC | CASSQGSSPEQFF
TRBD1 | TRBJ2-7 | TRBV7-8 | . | TGTGCCAGCAGCTTAGACTGGACAGGGGGCCGGGAGCAGTACTTC | CASSLDWTGGREQYF
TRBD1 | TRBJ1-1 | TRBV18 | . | TGTGCCAGCTCTCCTACAGGGGGCAAGAACACTGAAGCTTTCTTT | CASSPTGGKNTEAFF
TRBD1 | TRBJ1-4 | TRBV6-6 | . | TGTGCCAGCAGTTTAACAACAGGGGCCCCTGGGTTTTTT | CASSLTTGAPGFF
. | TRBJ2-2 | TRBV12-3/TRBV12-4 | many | TGTGCCACGCGTGAGACAGGACGCACCGGGGAGCTGTTTTTT | CATRETGRTGELFF
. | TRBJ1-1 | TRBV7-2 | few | TGTGCCAGCAGCTACAGCTGGGGGCGGAACACTGAAGCTTTCTTT | CASSYSWGRNTEAFF
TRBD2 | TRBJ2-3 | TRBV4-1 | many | TGCGCCAGCAGCCGGTCTAGCGGGGGGGTATCAGATACGCAGTATTTT | CASSRSSGGVSDTQYF
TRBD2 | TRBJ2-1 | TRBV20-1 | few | TGCAGTGCTTCACCGGGACTAGCGAATCTCGATGAGCAGTTCTTC | CSASPGLANLDEQFF
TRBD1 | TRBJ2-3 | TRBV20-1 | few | TGCAGTGCTAGCCAATCCGGGACAGGGTTTCTAGATACGCAGTATTTT | CSASQSGTGFLDTQYF
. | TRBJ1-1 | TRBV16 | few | TGTGCCAGCAGCCAATCAAGAACCCGTCGGAACACTGAAGCTTTCTTT | CASSQSRTRRNTEAFF
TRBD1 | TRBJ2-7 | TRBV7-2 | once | TGTGCCAGCAGCCCGGGATCACAGGGGGGTACGGGCGAGCAGTACTTC | CASSPGSQGGTGEQYF
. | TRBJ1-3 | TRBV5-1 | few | TGCGCCAGCAGCTCCGGACAGCCGCGCTCTGGAAACACCATATATTTT | CASSSGQPRSGNTIYF
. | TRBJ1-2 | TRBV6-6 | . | TGTGCCAGCATCGGGGGTCTTGGCTACACCTTC | CASIGGLGYTF
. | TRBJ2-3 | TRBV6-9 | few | TGTGCCAGCAGTTATTTGAACAGTGGCACAGATACGCAGTATTTT | CASSYLNSGTDTQYF
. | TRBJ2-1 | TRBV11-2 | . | TGTGCCAGCAGCCCCTCGGGAGCAGTCAATGAGCAGTTCTTC | CASSPSGAVNEQFF
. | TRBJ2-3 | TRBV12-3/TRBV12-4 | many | TGTGCCAGCAGTTTGGAGGGCTACTCGGCGGGGGATACGCAGTATTTT | CASSLEGYSAGDTQYF
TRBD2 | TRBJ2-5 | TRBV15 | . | TGTGCCACCAGCAGCGGGGGACTAGCGAGAGAGACCCAGTACTTC | CATSSGGLARETQYF
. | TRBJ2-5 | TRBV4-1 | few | TGCGCCAGCAGCCAAGATGGTAGCGGTCGGCAAGAGACCCAGTACTTC | CASSQDGSGRQETQYF
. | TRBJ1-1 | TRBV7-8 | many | TGTGCCAGCAGCAAAACGGGGTGGGGAGGGGACACTGAAGCTTTCTTT | CASSKTGWGGDTEAFF
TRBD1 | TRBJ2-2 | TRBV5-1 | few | TGCGCCAGCAGCTCCGGACAGGGCGGTTTTAACACCGGGGAGCTGTTTTTT | CASSSGQGGFNTGELFF
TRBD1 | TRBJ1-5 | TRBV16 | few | TGTGCCAGCAGCCCGAACCAGGGGGCTTTAAATCAGCCCCAGCATTTT | CASSPNQGALNQPQHF
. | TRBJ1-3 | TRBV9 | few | TGTGCCAGCAGCGCAGACAGAAGCTCTGGAAACACCATATATTTT | CASSADRSSGNTIYF
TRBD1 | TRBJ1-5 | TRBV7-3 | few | TGTGCCAGCAGGACAACCCCGACAGGGGAAAGTCAGCCCCAGCATTTT | CASRTTPTGESQPQHF
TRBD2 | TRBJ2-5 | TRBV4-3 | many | TGCGCCAGCAGCCTGGCATATCTCGCGTCGGGAGGTCAAGAGACCCAGTACTTC | CASSLAYLASGGQETQYF
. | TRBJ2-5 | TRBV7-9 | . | TGTGCCAGCAGCTTAGAGGCTTACAGCCAACGAGAGACCCAGTACTTC | CASSLEAYSQRETQYF
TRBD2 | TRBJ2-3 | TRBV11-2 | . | TGTGCCAGCAGCTTAGGGACCGTCGGGAGGTTGACAGATACGCAGTATTTT | CASSLGTVGRLTDTQYF
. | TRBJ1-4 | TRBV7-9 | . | TGTGCCAGCAGCTATCCACAGGGCTTCTTTGAAAAACTGTTTTTT | CASSYPQGFFEKLFF
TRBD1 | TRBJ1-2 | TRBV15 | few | TGTGCCACCAGCAGAGCGGGACAGGGAAATGGCTACACCTTC | CATSRAGQGNGYTF
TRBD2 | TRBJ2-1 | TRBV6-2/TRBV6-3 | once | TGTGCCAGCAGTTACTTTAGCGGGAGGACCTACAATGAGCAGTTCTTC | CASSYFSGRTYNEQFF
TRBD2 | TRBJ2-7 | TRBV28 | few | TGTGCCAGCAGTTTCGCCGGGGGGAGAGGGGACGAGCAGTACTTC | CASSFAGGRGDEQYF
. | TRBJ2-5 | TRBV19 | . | TGTGCCAGTAGTGCGGGGCTGGGAGAGACCCAGTACTTC | CASSAGLGETQYF
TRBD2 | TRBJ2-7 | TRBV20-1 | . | TGCAGTGCTAGGGGGACTAGCGGGACGTCCTACGAGCAGTACTTC | CSARGTSGTSYEQYF
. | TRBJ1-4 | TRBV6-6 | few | TGTGCCAGTGCTGGGCCGCGAGAAAAACTGTTTTTT | CASAGPREKLFF
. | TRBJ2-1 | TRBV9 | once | TGTGCCAGCAGCGTAGAGGGCAGCCTCTACAATGAGCAGTTCTTC | CASSVEGSLYNEQFF
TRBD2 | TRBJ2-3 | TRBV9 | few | TGTGCCAGCAGCGTAGAGGGCGGGGGGGCCTCAGATACGCAGTATTTT | CASSVEGGGASDTQYF
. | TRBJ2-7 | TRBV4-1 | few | TGCGCCAGCAGCCAATATTCGGCAGTAACCTACGAGCAGTACTTC | CASSQYSAVTYEQYF
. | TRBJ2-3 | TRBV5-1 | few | TGCGCCAGCAGCTTGCGGGGGGCTTCTAGCACAGATACGCAGTATTTT | CASSLRGASSTDTQYF
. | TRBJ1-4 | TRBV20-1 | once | TGCAGTGCTAGAGATGACCCGGTATATGGCCTGAATGAAAAACTGTTTTTT | CSARDDPVYGLNEKLFF
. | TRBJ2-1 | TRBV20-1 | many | TGCAGTGCTAGAGATCCCCCCGAGCAGTTCTTC | CSARDPPEQFF
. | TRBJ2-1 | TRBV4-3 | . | TGCGCCAGCAGCCAAGGGAGGGGTGAGCAGATCTTC | CASSQGRGEQIF
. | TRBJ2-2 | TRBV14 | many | TGTGCCAGCAGCCAAGGGACTACGAACACCGGGGAGCTGTTTTTT | CASSQGTTNTGELFF
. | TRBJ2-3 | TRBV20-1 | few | TGCAGTGCTAGAGGTGCTCGGGGGGCTAGCACAGATACGCAGTATTTT | CSARGARGASTDTQYF
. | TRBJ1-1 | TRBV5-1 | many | TGCGCCAGCAGCTTGTTACGGAGCCGTGAAGCTTTCTTT | CASSLLRSREAFF
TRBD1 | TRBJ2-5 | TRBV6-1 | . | TGTGCCAGCAGTGAATCAGGGGGTCGGGAGACCCAGTACTTC | CASSESGGRETQYF
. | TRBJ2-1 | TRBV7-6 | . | TGTGCCAGCAGCTTAGAGAAGCTAGAGGGGTCTTCCTACAATGAGCAGTTCTTC | CASSLEKLEGSSYNEQFF